Listed below are T cell receptor beta chains from one sample, sequenced in a study of blood T cell repertoires in COVID-19. Some clones are missing from TCRdb's copy, which holds only in-frame ones; the method was immunoSEQ multiplex PCR. The sample has roughly 150,000 clones, just over 90% seen once. The sequenced sample consisted of peripheral blood. Receptors originate from a woman in her sixties with COVID-19, enrolled during active disease. Each CDR3 is given with its conserved first and last residue. The D gene is left open where the match is weak. Clone size, where shown, is once, few, many, or a class for clones that have expanded.

d_call	v_call	j_call	clone_size	cdr3_nt	cdr3_aa
-	TRBV6-5	TRBJ2-2	-	TGTGCCAGCATTGGAGGGAGCACCGGGGAGCTGTTTTTT	CASIGGSTGELFF
-	TRBV27	TRBJ1-1	-	TGTGCCAGCAGTTTCCCCGGAGGTGAAGCTTTCTTT	CASSFPGGEAFF
-	TRBV6-2/TRBV6-3	TRBJ1-1	-	TGTGCCAGCAGTTACTCGCAGGTGAACACTGAAGCTTTCTTT	CASSYSQVNTEAFF
-	TRBV5-4	TRBJ1-2	-	TGTGCCAGCAGCTTGCGGGGGAGCTATGGCTACACCTTC	CASSLRGSYGYTF
TRBD1	TRBV7-8	TRBJ2-1	-	TGTGCCAGCAGCCGAGTCCCGGGACAGGGGGGCAATGAGCAGTTCTTC	CASSRVPGQGGNEQFF
TRBD1	TRBV9	TRBJ1-3	-	TGTGCCAGCAGCGTAGCCGGGACAGCGCGGGCTGGAAACACCATATATTTT	CASSVAGTARAGNTIYF
TRBD1	TRBV7-9	TRBJ1-3	-	TGTGCCAGCAGCAGACCGGGACAGGGAGCTTACACCATATATTTT	CASSRPGQGAYTIYF
TRBD1	TRBV2	TRBJ2-7	-	TGTGCCAGCAGTGCCACCCGTGGGACAGGATACGAGCAGTACTTC	CASSATRGTGYEQYF
-	TRBV7-2	TRBJ2-1	-	TGTGCCAGCAGCTTAGACCCTAGAGGCTACAATGAGCAGTTCTTC	CASSLDPRGYNEQFF
-	TRBV5-6	TRBJ2-1	-	TGTGCCAGCAGCTTGTCGATTCGGACTTACAATGAGCAGTTCTTC	CASSLSIRTYNEQFF
-	TRBV11-3	TRBJ2-1	-	TGTGCCAGCAGCTTAGGGTCGGGGGTCAACAATGAGCAGTTCTTC	CASSLGSGVNNEQFF
-	TRBV5-1	TRBJ1-2	-	TGCGCCAGCAGCTTGTACTCTCTCAGGTTCTCTAACTATGGCTACACCTTC	CASSLYSLRFSNYGYTF
TRBD2	TRBV6-4	TRBJ2-3	-	TGTGCCAGCAGTGAATGGTTAGCGGGGGGCTCCTCGGATACGCAGTATTTT	CASSEWLAGGSSDTQYF
-	TRBV27	TRBJ2-4	-	TGTGCCAGCAGTTTACTCAGTCAGTCCCTAGCCAAAAACATTCAGTACTTC	CASSLLSQSLAKNIQYF
-	TRBV9	TRBJ1-5	-	TGTGCCAGCAGCCGTGACAATGTCCCCACTCAGCCCCAGCATTTT	CASSRDNVPTQPQHF
TRBD1	TRBV3-1/TRBV3-2	TRBJ1-3	-	TGTGCCAGCAGCCAAGGGCCAGGGGGCACCATATATTTT	CASSQGPGGTIYF
TRBD1	TRBV6-5	TRBJ1-2	-	TGTGCCAGCAGTTACTCTAGGGGGACAGGGGTTGGCTACACCTTC	CASSYSRGTGVGYTF
TRBD2	TRBV7-8	TRBJ2-1	-	TGTGCCAGCAGCGTACTAGCGGTGTTTGGGAATGAGCAGTTCTTC	CASSVLAVFGNEQFF
TRBD2	TRBV19	TRBJ2-1	-	TGTGCCAGTAGTATGGTCTCTTCGCTAGCGGGGGGGTGGAATGAGCAGTTCTTC	CASSMVSSLAGGWNEQFF
TRBD1	TRBV19	TRBJ1-4	-	TGTGCCAGTAGTATACCTGAACAGGGGAGAAAGGAAAAACTGTTTTTT	CASSIPEQGRKEKLFF
-	TRBV18	TRBJ1-4	-	TGTGCCAGCTCACCTGCGGGGTTCCAGGGTGAAAAACTGTTTTTT	CASSPAGFQGEKLFF
TRBD1	TRBV9	TRBJ2-5	-	TGTGCCAGCAGCGGACGGACAGGGGCCGAACAAGAGACCCAGTACTTC	CASSGRTGAEQETQYF
-	TRBV23-1	TRBJ1-2	-	TGCGCCAGCAGTCAATCGTATCGGGTAACTGGCTACACCTTC	CASSQSYRVTGYTF
TRBD1	TRBV5-1	TRBJ1-2	-	TGCGCCATCCGTTGTGGGGGGACAGGGAGGCAGGCTAACTATGGCTACACCTTC	CAIRCGGTGRQANYGYTF
TRBD2	TRBV19	TRBJ2-5	-	TGTGCCAGTAGGCCTAGCGGGGGGGCGGAGACCCAGTACTTC	CASRPSGGAETQYF
-	TRBV29-1	TRBJ1-1	few	TGCAGCTGGCAGGTATCTTTCACTGAAGCTTTCTTT	CSWQVSFTEAFF
TRBD1	TRBV29-1	TRBJ1-2	-	TGCAGCGTTGAAGTAGGACAGGGTGATGGCTACACCTTC	CSVEVGQGDGYTF
-	TRBV19	TRBJ1-5	-	TGTGCCAGTAGTATAAGGCAGGGTGTCCAGCCCCAGCATTTT	CASSIRQGVQPQHF
-	TRBV10-3	TRBJ1-5	-	TGTGCCATCAGTGAGTCGGGGGGAGCCAATCAGCCCCAGCATTTT	CAISESGGANQPQHF
-	TRBV19	TRBJ1-1	-	TGTGCCAGCCGGATGGTCGGGGACACTGAAGCTTTCTTT	CASRMVGDTEAFF
TRBD1	TRBV6-2/TRBV6-3	TRBJ1-3	-	TGTGCCAGCAGCCCGGGACAGTACTCTGGAAACACCATATATTTT	CASSPGQYSGNTIYF
-	TRBV7-9	TRBJ1-5	-	TGTGCCAGCAGCCCAGAACAGGGTCGGGATCAGCCCCAGCATTTT	CASSPEQGRDQPQHF
-	TRBV10-1	TRBJ2-2	-	TGCGCCAGCAGTGATAAGGGGGAGGGCACCGGGGAGCTGTTTTTT	CASSDKGEGTGELFF
-	TRBV5-6	TRBJ1-5	-	TGTGCCAGCAGCTTGGGGGACTTCGATCAGCCCCAGCATTTT	CASSLGDFDQPQHF
TRBD2	TRBV9	TRBJ2-5	-	TGTGCCAGCAGCGTAGCGAGCGGGGGGGCCGGGGAGACCCAGTACTTC	CASSVASGGAGETQYF
-	TRBV18	TRBJ1-1	once	TGTGCCAGCTCACCTAGCGGAGGCACTGAAGCTTTCTTT	CASSPSGGTEAFF
-	TRBV5-1	TRBJ2-5	-	TGCGCCAGCAGCCGCCCCGGGGTAACAGAAGAGACCCAGTACTTC	CASSRPGVTEETQYF
-	TRBV29-1	TRBJ1-1	-	TGCAGCGTCGGCAGGGGCGGGAACACTGAAGCTTTCTTT	CSVGRGGNTEAFF
-	TRBV6-2/TRBV6-3	TRBJ1-2	-	TGTGCCAGCAGTTCGACCGGGACATACTTCAACTATGGCTACACCTTC	CASSSTGTYFNYGYTF
-	TRBV7-2	TRBJ1-1	-	TGTGCCAGCAGCCGAGACAGACACACTGAAGCTTTCTTT	CASSRDRHTEAFF
-	TRBV7-8	TRBJ1-6	-	TGTGCCAGCAGCTTACGTGCGTATTCACCCCTCCACTTT	CASSLRAYSPLHF
-	TRBV5-6	TRBJ1-3	-	TGTGCCAGCAGCTTGACGGGGTCCGGAAACACCATATATTTT	CASSLTGSGNTIYF
-	TRBV4-2	TRBJ2-3	-	TGTGCCAGCAGCCAAGATCACTGGGGGCACGGCACAGATACGCAGTATTTT	CASSQDHWGHGTDTQYF
-	TRBV5-1	TRBJ2-3	-	TGCGCCAGCACCTCCAATAGGGGGACTACTCGCACAGATACGCAGTATTTT	CASTSNRGTTRTDTQYF
-	TRBV3-1/TRBV3-2	TRBJ2-7	-	TGTGCCAGCAGCCAAGATCGGGGGACAGATTACGAGCAGTACTTC	CASSQDRGTDYEQYF